A selection of T cell receptor beta chains follows, all from one sample in a study of blood T cell repertoires in COVID-19. TCRdb's table, derived via immunoSEQ multiplex PCR, lists solely in-frame clones and lacks some. The sample lists about 180,000 clones; approximately 80% were seen once. The sequencing input was peripheral blood. These TCRs come from a human donor in a cohort sampled during active COVID-19. The CDR3 runs from the conserved cysteine through the conserved F or W. The order of the fields is CDR3 protein, CDR3 DNA, J gene, D gene, clone size, V gene. The D gene is left open where the match is weak. Some rows mark clone size as missing; the rest say once, few, many or name a class of expanded clone.

CDR3 protein: CASSLARLTDSGNTIYF; CDR3 DNA: TGTGCCAGCAGCTTAGCGCGGCTGACCGACTCTGGAAACACCATATATTTT; J gene: TRBJ1-3; D gene: NA; clone size: NA; V gene: TRBV7-9
CDR3 protein: CASGGLFEYEQYF; CDR3 DNA: TGTGCCAGTGGGGGACTATTCGAATACGAGCAGTACTTC; J gene: TRBJ2-7; D gene: TRBD2; clone size: NA; V gene: TRBV19
CDR3 protein: CAIQGSYGYTF; CDR3 DNA: TGTGCCATTCAGGGTAGCTATGGCTACACCTTC; J gene: TRBJ1-2; D gene: NA; clone size: NA; V gene: TRBV10-3
CDR3 protein: CASSLSRAHNSPLHF; CDR3 DNA: TGCGCCAGCAGCTTGTCCAGGGCCCATAATTCACCCCTCCACTTT; J gene: TRBJ1-6; D gene: NA; clone size: NA; V gene: TRBV5-1
CDR3 protein: CASSLALSYEQYF; CDR3 DNA: TGCGCCAGCAGCTTGGCCTTATCCTACGAGCAGTACTTC; J gene: TRBJ2-7; D gene: NA; clone size: NA; V gene: TRBV5-1
CDR3 protein: CASSLDLGTLEQYF; CDR3 DNA: TGTGCCAGCAGCTTAGATCTGGGGACACTCGAGCAGTACTTC; J gene: TRBJ2-7; D gene: NA; clone size: NA; V gene: TRBV7-6
CDR3 protein: CASSYSQGNYGYTF; CDR3 DNA: TGTGCCAGCAGTTACTCCCAGGGGAACTATGGCTACACCTTC; J gene: TRBJ1-2; D gene: NA; clone size: NA; V gene: TRBV6-5
CDR3 protein: CAWSQLAGGPGNEQFF; CDR3 DNA: TGTGCCTGGAGTCAACTAGCGGGGGGGCCGGGCAATGAGCAGTTCTTC; J gene: TRBJ2-1; D gene: TRBD2; clone size: few; V gene: TRBV30
CDR3 protein: CASSELAGISYNSPLHF; CDR3 DNA: TGTGCCAGCAGTGAATTGGCAGGGATTTCCTATAATTCACCCCTCCACTTT; J gene: TRBJ1-6; D gene: NA; clone size: NA; V gene: TRBV6-1
CDR3 protein: CASGETVYGYTF; CDR3 DNA: TGTGCCAGCGGGGAGACGGTCTATGGCTACACCTTC; J gene: TRBJ1-2; D gene: NA; clone size: NA; V gene: TRBV6-5
CDR3 protein: CASSVGVTSGSYEQYF; CDR3 DNA: TGTGCCAGCAGCGTAGGGGTGACGAGCGGGAGCTACGAGCAGTACTTC; J gene: TRBJ2-7; D gene: TRBD2; clone size: NA; V gene: TRBV9
CDR3 protein: CASSYPGSRRDYGYTF; CDR3 DNA: TGTGCCAGCAGTTACCCCGGGAGCCGCAGGGACTATGGCTACACCTTC; J gene: TRBJ1-2; D gene: NA; clone size: NA; V gene: TRBV2
CDR3 protein: CASSLTGESYGYTF; CDR3 DNA: TGTGCCAGCAGCTTGACTGGGGAGAGTTATGGCTACACCTTC; J gene: TRBJ1-2; D gene: NA; clone size: NA; V gene: TRBV7-9
CDR3 protein: CASSQDRLNTEAFF; CDR3 DNA: TGCGCCAGCAGCCAAGACAGGTTGAACACTGAAGCTTTCTTT; J gene: TRBJ1-1; D gene: NA; clone size: NA; V gene: TRBV4-1
CDR3 protein: CASSPQGFGYTF; CDR3 DNA: TGTGCCAGCAGCCCACAGGGATTTGGCTACACCTTC; J gene: TRBJ1-2; D gene: NA; clone size: few; V gene: TRBV3-1/TRBV3-2
CDR3 protein: CSVETSGDNTGELFF; CDR3 DNA: TGCAGCGTTGAGACTAGCGGGGACAACACCGGGGAGCTGTTTTTT; J gene: TRBJ2-2; D gene: TRBD2; clone size: once; V gene: TRBV29-1
CDR3 protein: CASSQGPPTFSYEQYF; CDR3 DNA: TGCGCCAGCAGCCAAGGCCCTCCTACGTTCTCCTACGAGCAGTACTTC; J gene: TRBJ2-7; D gene: NA; clone size: NA; V gene: TRBV4-1
CDR3 protein: CASSHAGGEQYF; CDR3 DNA: TGTGCCAGCAGCCACGCCGGGGGCGAGCAGTACTTC; J gene: TRBJ2-7; D gene: NA; clone size: once; V gene: TRBV3-1/TRBV3-2
CDR3 protein: CASSIWSDYPSEQYF; CDR3 DNA: TGTGCCAGTAGTATATGGTCCGACTACCCCTCCGAGCAGTACTTC; J gene: TRBJ2-7; D gene: NA; clone size: once; V gene: TRBV19
CDR3 protein: CASRQGNNEKLFF; CDR3 DNA: TGCGCCAGCAGACAGGGAAATAATGAAAAACTGTTTTTT; J gene: TRBJ1-4; D gene: NA; clone size: NA; V gene: TRBV5-1
CDR3 protein: CASTPGSPTGGFPYEQYF; CDR3 DNA: TGTGCCAGCACCCCGGGAAGTCCAACAGGGGGCTTCCCCTACGAGCAGTACTTC; J gene: TRBJ2-7; D gene: TRBD1; clone size: NA; V gene: TRBV7-9
CDR3 protein: CSVGRGTEAFF; CDR3 DNA: TGCAGCGTTGGGAGGGGCACTGAAGCTTTCTTT; J gene: TRBJ1-1; D gene: NA; clone size: NA; V gene: TRBV29-1
CDR3 protein: CASSPDQRGQGRQPQHF; CDR3 DNA: TGTGCCAGCTCACCAGATCAGAGAGGACAGGGCAGACAGCCCCAGCATTTT; J gene: TRBJ1-5; D gene: TRBD1; clone size: NA; V gene: TRBV18
CDR3 protein: CASSPARDRGNSPLHF; CDR3 DNA: TGTGCCAGCTCACCCGCCCGGGACAGGGGTAATTCACCCCTCCACTTT; J gene: TRBJ1-6; D gene: TRBD1; clone size: NA; V gene: TRBV18
CDR3 protein: CAWKGDGNTIYF; CDR3 DNA: TGTGCCTGGAAGGGGGATGGAAACACCATATATTTT; J gene: TRBJ1-3; D gene: NA; clone size: few; V gene: TRBV30
CDR3 protein: CASSEEDNSYNSPLHF; CDR3 DNA: TGTGCCAGCAGTGAGGAGGATAACTCCTATAATTCACCCCTCCACTTT; J gene: TRBJ1-6; D gene: NA; clone size: NA; V gene: TRBV2
CDR3 protein: CASSSREETQYF; CDR3 DNA: TGTGCCAGCAGTTCGAGGGAAGAGACCCAGTACTTC; J gene: TRBJ2-5; D gene: NA; clone size: NA; V gene: TRBV6-5
CDR3 protein: CASSGSGGTYNYNEQFF; CDR3 DNA: TGTGCCAGCAGCGGAAGTGGGGGGACTTATAACTACAATGAGCAGTTCTTC; J gene: TRBJ2-1; D gene: NA; clone size: NA; V gene: TRBV21-1
CDR3 protein: CASSRGGLAGANVLTF; CDR3 DNA: TGTGCCAGCAGTCGGGGAGGTCTAGCTGGGGCCAACGTCCTGACTTTC; J gene: TRBJ2-6; D gene: NA; clone size: NA; V gene: TRBV13
CDR3 protein: CASSPQTAGEQFF; CDR3 DNA: TGTGCCAGCAGCCCTCAAACGGCAGGGGAGCAGTTCTTC; J gene: TRBJ2-1; D gene: NA; clone size: NA; V gene: TRBV11-3
CDR3 protein: CASSLGTGSDYNSPLHF; CDR3 DNA: TGTGCCAGCAGCTTAGGGACAGGGTCCGACTATAATTCACCCCTCCACTTT; J gene: TRBJ1-6; D gene: TRBD1; clone size: NA; V gene: TRBV5-6
CDR3 protein: CASSRDSQETQYF; CDR3 DNA: TGTGCCAGCAGCCGGGACTCTCAAGAGACCCAGTACTTC; J gene: TRBJ2-5; D gene: NA; clone size: once; V gene: TRBV7-9
CDR3 protein: CASLLDRVNNSPLHF; CDR3 DNA: TGTGCCAGCTTGCTCGACAGGGTTAATAATTCACCCCTCCACTTT; J gene: TRBJ1-6; D gene: TRBD1; clone size: NA; V gene: TRBV18
CDR3 protein: CASSLNRGPGELFF; CDR3 DNA: TGTGCCAGCAGCTTAAACAGGGGTCCCGGGGAGCTGTTTTTT; J gene: TRBJ2-2; D gene: TRBD1; clone size: NA; V gene: TRBV7-9
CDR3 protein: CASSQALANTEAFF; CDR3 DNA: TGTGCCAGCAGCCAAGCACTAGCGAACACTGAAGCTTTCTTT; J gene: TRBJ1-1; D gene: NA; clone size: NA; V gene: TRBV3-1/TRBV3-2
CDR3 protein: CASSSTRDRILGSSYEQYF; CDR3 DNA: TGCGCCAGCAGCTCTACCCGGGACAGGATTTTAGGGAGCTCCTACGAGCAGTACTTC; J gene: TRBJ2-7; D gene: TRBD1; clone size: NA; V gene: TRBV5-1
CDR3 protein: CASSFADHQPGNEQFF; CDR3 DNA: TGCGCCAGCAGCTTTGCCGACCATCAACCGGGCAATGAGCAGTTCTTC; J gene: TRBJ2-1; D gene: NA; clone size: NA; V gene: TRBV5-1
CDR3 protein: CASSGMNTEAFF; CDR3 DNA: TGTGCCAGCTCGGGTATGAACACTGAAGCTTTCTTT; J gene: TRBJ1-1; D gene: NA; clone size: once; V gene: TRBV12-3/TRBV12-4
CDR3 protein: CASSDTGGSQPQHF; CDR3 DNA: TGTGCCAGTAGTGATACAGGGGGATCTCAGCCCCAGCATTTT; J gene: TRBJ1-5; D gene: TRBD1; clone size: NA; V gene: TRBV19
CDR3 protein: CATSSGRERLSGNTIYF; CDR3 DNA: TGTGCCACCAGCAGTGGCAGGGAAAGGCTCTCTGGAAACACCATATATTTT; J gene: TRBJ1-3; D gene: NA; clone size: NA; V gene: TRBV15
CDR3 protein: CASSFGTGRRDNEQFF; CDR3 DNA: TGTGCCAGTAGTTTCGGGACAGGGAGACGAGACAATGAGCAGTTCTTC; J gene: TRBJ2-1; D gene: TRBD1; clone size: once; V gene: TRBV19
CDR3 protein: CASKEDREKGNTIYF; CDR3 DNA: TGTGCCAGTAAAGAAGACAGGGAGAAGGGAAACACCATATATTTT; J gene: TRBJ1-3; D gene: TRBD1; clone size: NA; V gene: TRBV19
CDR3 protein: CASSLGSSGGYEQYF; CDR3 DNA: TGCGCCAGCAGCTTGGGATCCTCAGGGGGCTACGAGCAGTACTTC; J gene: TRBJ2-7; D gene: TRBD1; clone size: NA; V gene: TRBV5-1
CDR3 protein: CASSQTDNTEAFF; CDR3 DNA: TGTGCCAGCTCACAGACAGATAACACTGAAGCTTTCTTT; J gene: TRBJ1-1; D gene: NA; clone size: NA; V gene: TRBV18